The rows below give T cell receptor beta chains drawn from one sample of a study of blood T cells in healthy people across ages. MiXCR, run by TCRdb on the 5' RACE reads, gives a single entry per CDR3 protein. The sample carries approximately 900,000 distinct CDR3 sequences, 25% to 30% recorded once. These data were also reused for a study on T cells of mothers and their children.

The material sequenced was blood. All receptors come from a woman aged 40 to 49 in good health. The conserved cysteine and the conserved F or W are not part of the CDR3 here. Each record gives: V gene, J gene, CDR3 protein.

v_call: TRBV5-1; j_call: TRBJ2-7; cdr3_aa: ASSAGDTPYEQY
v_call: TRBV29-1; j_call: TRBJ1-5; cdr3_aa: SVMEGRGNQPQH
v_call: TRBV29-1; j_call: TRBJ2-1; cdr3_aa: SARGRSVHNEQF
v_call: TRBV7-9; j_call: TRBJ1-4; cdr3_aa: ASSLRTTNEKLF
v_call: TRBV12-5; j_call: TRBJ1-1; cdr3_aa: ASGLGQGTNTEAF
v_call: TRBV18; j_call: TRBJ2-1; cdr3_aa: ASSPKGVRGNEQF
v_call: TRBV20-1; j_call: TRBJ2-1; cdr3_aa: SAADHTYNEQF
v_call: TRBV4-1; j_call: TRBJ1-1; cdr3_aa: ASSPPGPYTEAF
v_call: TRBV30; j_call: TRBJ1-5; cdr3_aa: ALKTGTGSNQPQH
v_call: TRBV11-2; j_call: TRBJ1-1; cdr3_aa: ASWSDRPNTEAF
v_call: TRBV20-1; j_call: TRBJ1-5; cdr3_aa: SVPRGGSNQPQH
v_call: TRBV5-1; j_call: TRBJ2-1; cdr3_aa: ASRVDRAYNEQF
v_call: TRBV12-3/TRBV12-4; j_call: TRBJ2-3; cdr3_aa: ASSPRARGPTDTQY
v_call: TRBV15; j_call: TRBJ2-5; cdr3_aa: ATSSPKVAGASAQY
v_call: TRBV7-2; j_call: TRBJ1-5; cdr3_aa: ASSFGQGGYQPQH
v_call: TRBV6-2/TRBV6-3; j_call: TRBJ1-2; cdr3_aa: ASSGRVGNCGYT
v_call: TRBV20-1; j_call: TRBJ1-1; cdr3_aa: SARPSGQGLTEAF
v_call: TRBV7-2; j_call: TRBJ1-6; cdr3_aa: ASSSTGWDSPLH
v_call: TRBV6-5; j_call: TRBJ2-7; cdr3_aa: ASSPSGQGGGEQY
v_call: TRBV7-8; j_call: TRBJ1-5; cdr3_aa: ASTAYGAGQPQH
v_call: TRBV28; j_call: TRBJ2-7; cdr3_aa: ASSLVDRASYEQY
v_call: TRBV6-1; j_call: TRBJ1-1; cdr3_aa: ASSEPQGRTEAF
v_call: TRBV27; j_call: TRBJ2-2; cdr3_aa: ASSLEGAGSAGELF
v_call: TRBV6-4; j_call: TRBJ2-3; cdr3_aa: ASSDSISGGDTQY
v_call: TRBV11-2; j_call: TRBJ1-1; cdr3_aa: ASSPIRGANTEAF
v_call: TRBV3-1; j_call: TRBJ1-1; cdr3_aa: ASSHPQATEAF
v_call: TRBV6-6; j_call: TRBJ2-7; cdr3_aa: ASSGGTRASYEQY